This TCR beta chain was recorded in a study of cytomegalovirus exposure and HLA in healthy donors. About the research overall: As an earlier analysis found, about 179 million T cells yielded 95 million to 130 million unique TCR beta sequences. Some 85 million unique TCRs, all from HLA-typed donors, were included in an early release of the data.

With regard to this clone: Its antigen is undetermined.

Primers included in the PCR were 60 Vbeta and 13 Jbeta primers. Using immunoSEQ multiplex PCR, the repertoire was profiled, and TCRdb retains in-frame clones only, with some absent. The table lists approximately 150,000 clones, roughly 80% of them singletons. Study-wide results and caveats: It was 150 to 200 TCR beta chains that were listed as cytomegalovirus-associated.

The TCR was taken from a man aged 35-49 years in good health and CMV-seronegative. The sequenced sample was PBMCs.

The CDR3 loop is CASSNRDRETYEQYF. CDR3 bases: TGTGCCAGCAGCAACCGGGACAGGGAGACCTACGAGCAGTACTTC. This sequence joins TRBV9 and TRBJ2-7; the match to TRBD1 covers 9 bases. Germline assignment: CDR1 SGDLS and CDR2 YYNGEE. The CDR3 is 15 residues long. Trimming took 4 bases from V and 2 from J; bases not matched to a gene: 7.